This record covers a single T cell receptor (beta chain). Its specificity is not known. Trimming took off 1 base at V and 1 base at J, with 9 bases between the two ends. Germline V lookup: CDR1 SGHRS, CDR2 YFSETQ. There are 14 residues in the CDR3. The data were obtained in a study of blood T cells in healthy people across ages. Study-level findings and limits: Estimates of total diversity, which came from one million sequenced T cells, were considered to be underestimates.

PCR was performed a second time for about 6 to 12 cycles using a sample-barcoded 5' primer and a J-beta primer mix. One entry per CDR3 protein, called by TCRdb with MiXCR from the 5' RACE reads. The sample includes about 800,000 distinct CDR3 sequences, 58% seen only once; the top ten take roughly 22%. Sequencing was done on a sample of blood. The TCR was taken from a man between 25 and 39 years old in good health. The chain couples TRBV5-1 to TRBJ2-7; possibly TRBD2 for D (6 bases). CDR3 in amino acids: CASSLFAGSYEQYF. As DNA, the CDR3 is TGCGCCAGCAGCTTGTTTGCGGGATCCTACGAGCAGTACTTC.